The 15 T cell receptor beta chains below come from one sample, sequenced in a study of tumor-infiltrating lymphocytes in primary liver carcinoma. A primer in the constant region served to generate TCR beta cDNA from roughly 450 ng of total RNA. Researchers made the TCR beta libraries by running three nested multiplex PCR rounds with slightly modified ARM-PCR. Investigators reported that the first two PCR rounds, at 10 cycles each, used TRBV1-TRBV30 forward primers with a C-beta reverse primer. Using its own MiXCR run on the multiplex PCR reads, TCRdb lists one record per CDR3 protein. This sample has about 54,000 distinct CDR3 sequences, with over 65% found just once. DNA and RNA were both co-extracted from approximately 20-30 mg of bulk tissue that had not been sorted. The material sequenced was liver tumor tissue from sampling region 2. Sample subset: tumor region T2, inferior pole. Receptors were obtained from a man aged 35 to 55 with primary liver carcinoma and hepatitis B virus infection.

This clonotype showed up just a few times. A read error may explain this, as a much larger clone is one base away. The chain's CDR3 is CASSLEGPEAFF. CDR3 DNA: TGCGCCAGCAGCTTGGAGGGCCCAGAAGCTTTCTTT. This chain connects TRBV5-1 to TRBJ1-1; no definite D call. The CDR3 has 12 amino acids. In germline, CDR1 is SGHRS, CDR2 YFSETQ. V lost 0 bases, J lost 8 bases, and 8 bases lay in between.

This clonotype was counted at least ten times. The V and J genes are TRBV28 and TRBJ2-1, with 8 nucleotides matching TRBD2. CDR1 and CDR2 from the germline V gene are MDHEN and SYDVKM. J gave up 5 bases and V 7 bases, and 7 bases lay outside the gene matches. The CDR3 contains 14 residues. The CDR3 bases are TGTGCCAGCATCCCCAGCGGGAGTCACAATGAGCAGTTCTTC. Amino acids: CASIPSGSHNEQFF.

The chain is built from TRBV11-2 and TRBJ2-7, with TRBD2 matching 7 bases. There are 15 residues in the CDR3. Germline V gene data show CDR1 as SGHAT and CDR2 as FQNNGV. V lost 5 bases and J lost 0; bases outside the gene matches: 7. CDR3 region: CASSQVGGNSYEQYF. CDR3 sequence (DNA): TGTGCCAGCAGCCAAGTGGGGGGGAACTCCTACGAGCAGTACTTC.

A remark on this clonotype: The junction departs from the called germline gene at one end, perhaps through a read error. The chain recombines TRBV4-1 with TRBJ2-1, with no clear D. In germline, CDR1 is MGHRA, CDR2 YSYEKL. This CDR3 contains 15 residues. The CDR3 region has the DNA TGCGCCAGCAGCCAAGACAGTGCCTCCTACAATGAGCAGTCCTTC. It specifies CASSQDSASYNEQSF.

On this clonotype itself: One end of the junction does not line up with germline, which may come from a read error. The chain links TRBV6-5 to TRBJ2-6, with D perhaps given as TRBD1 or TRBD2 (5 bases each). Germline V lookup: CDR1 MNHEY, CDR2 SVGAGI. This CDR3 comprises 16 residues. CDR3 amino acids: CASSYLGSSGTNALTF. DNA of the CDR3: TGTGCCAGTAGTTACTTAGGCAGCTCTGGGACCAACGCCCTGACTTTC.

A word on this clonotype: The CDR3 carries no conserved terminal phenylalanine or tryptophan, so it likely arises from a read error. The limits of the CDR3 on the DNA are not certain, so only TCRdb's listed CDR3 is given. The V gene is TRBV11-2, the J gene TRBJ2-1; the table assigns TRBD2, which was not confirmed against the DNA. With termini counted, the CDR3 has 16 amino acids. Germline V CDR1 and CDR2: SGHAT, FQNNGV. The chain's CDR3 is CASSYSSTRGKGGGFI.

Comments on this clonotype: A read error may produce the germline difference seen at one junction end. The rearrangement uses TRBV11-2 and TRBJ2-5; possibly TRBD2 for D (6 bases). Germline lookup yields CDR1 SGHAT and CDR2 FQNNGV. This CDR3 contains 16 residues. CDR3 amino acids: CASRSRDSAHHETQYF. In nucleotides, the CDR3 is TGTGCCAGCAGATCCCGGGACTCCGCCCACCATGAGACGCAGTACTTC.

This clonotype appeared many times. This chain links TRBV14 with TRBJ2-3; no firm D call. V dropped 4 bases and J dropped 2 bases, with 10 bases sitting between them. In germline, CDR1 is SGHDN, CDR2 FVKESK. The CDR3 spans 14 residues. CDR3 sequence: CASSLWSLTDTQYF. CDR3 in DNA: TGTGCCAGCAGCCTTTGGAGCCTCACAGATACGCAGTATTTT.

This sequence joins TRBV27 and TRBJ2-1; the D gene is possibly TRBD2 (6 bases). Trimming shortened V by 4 bases and J by 15 bases, and 19 bases separated the two germline ends. The CDR3 totals 13 residues. Germline loops: CDR1 MNHEY, CDR2 SMNVEV (reference sequence). CDR3 DNA: TGTGCCAGCAGTTACTCGGAGGGCGGGAAGTGGTTCTTC. It specifies CASSYSEGGKWFF.

Concerning this clonotype: Here the CDR3 omits its conserved ending phenylalanine or tryptophan, so a read error is the likely source. The chain joins TRBV11-2 to TRBJ2-1; no clear D. This CDR3 has 16 residues. Germline CDR1 and CDR2: SGHAT and FQNNGV. V was clipped by 3 bases and J by 12 bases, with 24 bases between them. CDR3 DNA: TGTGCCAGCAGCTTGGATATCGGACCAGCCATGGGTGGGCAGTTCTCC. Protein: CASSLDIGPAMGGQFS.

V and J are TRBV11-3 and TRBJ2-5; possible D gene TRBD1, 5 bases. Trimming pared 8 bases from V and 8 bases from J, leaving 21 bases between. The CDR3 contains 14 residues. The V gene's germline CDR1 is SGHNT and CDR2 YENEEA. DNA for the CDR3: TGTGCCAGCGGCCCCATGACAGCGCATGGTACCCAGTACTTC. It yields the protein CASGPMTAHGTQYF.

On this clonotype itself: At one end the junction does not follow the germline gene, possibly because of a read error. This chain links TRBV18 with TRBJ2-7; tentatively, D is TRBD2 (6 bases). There are 16 residues in the CDR3. Per germline, CDR1 KGHSH and CDR2 LQKENI. CDR3 nucleotides: TGTGCCAGCTCACCGAAGAATAGCGGTAACTCCTACGAGCACTACTTC. As protein: CASSPKNSGNSYEHYF.

The chain employs TRBV13 and TRBJ2-1; unclear D gene. V dropped 5 bases and J dropped 11 bases, with 25 bases sitting between them. Looked up from germline, CDR1 is PRHDT and CDR2 is FYEKMQ (reference sequence). The CDR3 is 16 amino acids. The CDR3 DNA is TGTGCCAGCAGCCCTCTCTTCAGTACTTCCTACAACAAGCAGTTCTTC. Translating gives CASSPLFSTSYNKQFF.

As to this clonotype: A much larger clone differs by one base, so this may be a read error. The chain has TRBV23-1 and TRBJ1-1; D gene unclear. TRBV23-1 is an open reading frame whose function is uncertain. The CDR3 consists of 14 residues. The CDR3 nucleotides are TGCGCCAGCAGCCAAGGGCGGAGAGGCACTGGAGCTTTCTTT. Translation: CASSQGRRGTGAFF.

Comments on this clonotype: Its ends do not fully match the called genes, so a read error is possible. The chain has TRBV6-5 and TRBJ2-2; D is perhaps TRBD2 (5 bases). CDR1 and CDR2 (germline): MNHEY, SVGAGI. This CDR3 comprises 15 residues. CDR3 DNA sequence: TGTGCCAGCAGTTACGCAGTGGACTGCGCCGGGGAGCTGTGTTTT. Its translation is CASSYAVDCAGELCF.